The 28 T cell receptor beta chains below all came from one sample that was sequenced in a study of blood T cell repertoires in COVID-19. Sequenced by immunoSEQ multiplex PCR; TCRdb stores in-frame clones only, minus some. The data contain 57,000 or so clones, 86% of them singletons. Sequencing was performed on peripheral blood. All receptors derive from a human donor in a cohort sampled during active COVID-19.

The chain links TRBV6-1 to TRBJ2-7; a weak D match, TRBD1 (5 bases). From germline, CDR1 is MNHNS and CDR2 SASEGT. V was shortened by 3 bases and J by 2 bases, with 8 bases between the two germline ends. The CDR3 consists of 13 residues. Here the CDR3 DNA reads TGTGCCAGCAGTGAGCAGGGTCCCTACGAGCAGTACTTC. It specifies CASSEQGPYEQYF.

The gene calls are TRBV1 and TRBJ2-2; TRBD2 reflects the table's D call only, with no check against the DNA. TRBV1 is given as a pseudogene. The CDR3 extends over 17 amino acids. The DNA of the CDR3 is TGCACCAGCAGCCAAGAGGAGCGGGAGGGCCTCACCGGGGAGCTGTTTTTT. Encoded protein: CTSSQEEREGLTGELFF.

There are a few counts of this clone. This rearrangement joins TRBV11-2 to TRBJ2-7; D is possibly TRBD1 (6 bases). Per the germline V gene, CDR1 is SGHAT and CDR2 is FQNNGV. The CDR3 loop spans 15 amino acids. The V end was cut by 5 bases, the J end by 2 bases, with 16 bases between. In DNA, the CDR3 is TGTGCCAGCAGCATGGAACAGGGTAGGCCCTACGAGCAGTACTTC. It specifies CASSMEQGRPYEQYF.

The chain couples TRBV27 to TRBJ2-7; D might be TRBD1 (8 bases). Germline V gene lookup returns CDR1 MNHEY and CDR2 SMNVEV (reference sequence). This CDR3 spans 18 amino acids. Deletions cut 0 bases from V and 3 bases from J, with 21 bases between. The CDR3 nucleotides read TGTGCCAGCAGTTTATCCCCAAGGACAGGGAGGGAAGGCTACGAGCAGTACTTC. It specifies CASSLSPRTGREGYEQYF.

CDR3 region: CASSLLPHTSGDQETQYF. For the CDR3, the DNA is TGTGCCAGCAGTTTGTTACCCCATACTAGCGGGGATCAAGAGACCCAGTACTTC. The chain combines TRBV28 with TRBJ2-5; 10 bases agree with TRBD2. J gave up 2 bases and V 3 bases, and 12 bases lay outside the gene matches. Germline CDR1 MDHEN, CDR2 SYDVKM. This CDR3 is 18 amino acids long.

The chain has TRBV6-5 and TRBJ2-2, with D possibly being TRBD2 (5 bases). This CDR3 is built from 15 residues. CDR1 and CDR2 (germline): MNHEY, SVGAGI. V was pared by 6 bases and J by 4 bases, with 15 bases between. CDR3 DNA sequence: TGTGCCAGCAGATCGTCGGCCCGGGGCACCGGGGAGCTGTTTTTT. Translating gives CASRSSARGTGELFF.

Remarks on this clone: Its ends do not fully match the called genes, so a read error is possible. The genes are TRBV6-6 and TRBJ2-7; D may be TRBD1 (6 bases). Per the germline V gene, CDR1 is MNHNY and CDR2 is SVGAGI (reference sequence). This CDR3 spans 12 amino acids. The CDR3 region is CASSYAQNGQTF. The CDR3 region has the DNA TGTGCCAGCAGTTACGCTCAAAATGGACAGACCTTC.

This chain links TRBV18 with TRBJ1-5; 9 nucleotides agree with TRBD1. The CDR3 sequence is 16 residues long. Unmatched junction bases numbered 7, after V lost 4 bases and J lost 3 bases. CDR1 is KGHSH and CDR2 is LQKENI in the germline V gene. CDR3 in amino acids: CASSLGTGTPNQPQHF. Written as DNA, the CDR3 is TGTGCCAGCTCACTCGGGACAGGGACCCCCAATCAGCCCCAGCATTTT.

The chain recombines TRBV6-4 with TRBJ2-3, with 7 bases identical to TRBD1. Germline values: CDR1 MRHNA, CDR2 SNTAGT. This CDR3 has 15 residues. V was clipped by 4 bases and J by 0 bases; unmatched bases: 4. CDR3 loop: CASSVGTASTDTQYF. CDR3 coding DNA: TGTGCCAGCAGTGTAGGGACAGCTAGCACAGATACGCAGTATTTT.

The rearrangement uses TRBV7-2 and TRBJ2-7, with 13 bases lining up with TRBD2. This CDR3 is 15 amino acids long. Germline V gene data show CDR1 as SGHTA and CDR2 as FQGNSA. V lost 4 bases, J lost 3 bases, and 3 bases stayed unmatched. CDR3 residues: CASSWGTSGIYEQYF. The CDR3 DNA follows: TGTGCCAGCAGCTGGGGGACTAGCGGGATCTACGAGCAGTACTTC.

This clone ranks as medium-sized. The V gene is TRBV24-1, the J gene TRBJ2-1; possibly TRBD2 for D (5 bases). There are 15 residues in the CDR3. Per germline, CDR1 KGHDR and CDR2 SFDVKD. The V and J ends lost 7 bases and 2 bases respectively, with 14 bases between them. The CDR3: CATRGRGEAYNEQFF. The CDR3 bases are TGTGCCACCAGGGGGAGAGGAGAGGCCTACAATGAGCAGTTCTTC.

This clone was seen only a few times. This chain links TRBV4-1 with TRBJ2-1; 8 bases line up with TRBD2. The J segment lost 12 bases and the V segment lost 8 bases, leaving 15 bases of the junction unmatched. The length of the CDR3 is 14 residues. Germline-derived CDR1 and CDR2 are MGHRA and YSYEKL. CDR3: CASGSGRGWEGQFF. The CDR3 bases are TGCGCCAGCGGGAGCGGGAGAGGATGGGAGGGGCAGTTCTTC.

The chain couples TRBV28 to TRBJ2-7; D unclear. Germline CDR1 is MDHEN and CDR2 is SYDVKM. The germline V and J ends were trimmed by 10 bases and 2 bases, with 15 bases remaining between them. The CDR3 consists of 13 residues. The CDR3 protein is CATNSFTTYEQYF. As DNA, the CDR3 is TGTGCCACCAACAGCTTTACCACCTACGAGCAGTACTTC. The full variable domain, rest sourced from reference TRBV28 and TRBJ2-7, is DVKVTQSSRYLVKRTGEKVFLECVQDMDHENMFWYRQDPGLGLRLIYFSYDVKMKEKGDIPEGYSVSREKKERFSLILESASTNQTSMYLCATNSFTTYEQYFGPGTRLTVT.

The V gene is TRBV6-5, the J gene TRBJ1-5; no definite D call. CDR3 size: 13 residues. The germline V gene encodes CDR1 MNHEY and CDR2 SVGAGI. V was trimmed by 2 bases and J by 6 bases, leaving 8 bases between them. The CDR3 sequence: CASSYRIGQPQHF. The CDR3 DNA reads TGTGCCAGCAGTTACCGCATCGGTCAGCCCCAGCATTTT.

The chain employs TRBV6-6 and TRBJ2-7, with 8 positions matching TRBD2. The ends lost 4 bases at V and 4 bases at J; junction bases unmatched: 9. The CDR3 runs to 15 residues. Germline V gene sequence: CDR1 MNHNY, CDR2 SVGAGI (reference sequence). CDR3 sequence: CASSFSSGSKYEQYF. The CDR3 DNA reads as TGTGCCAGCAGTTTTTCAAGCGGGAGTAAGTACGAGCAGTACTTC.

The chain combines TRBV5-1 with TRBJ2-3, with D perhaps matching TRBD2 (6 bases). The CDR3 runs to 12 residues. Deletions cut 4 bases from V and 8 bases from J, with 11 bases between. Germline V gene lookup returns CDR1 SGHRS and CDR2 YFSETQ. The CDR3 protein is CASSAAEGTQYF. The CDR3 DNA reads TGCGCCAGCAGCGCCGCGGAGGGTACGCAGTATTTT.

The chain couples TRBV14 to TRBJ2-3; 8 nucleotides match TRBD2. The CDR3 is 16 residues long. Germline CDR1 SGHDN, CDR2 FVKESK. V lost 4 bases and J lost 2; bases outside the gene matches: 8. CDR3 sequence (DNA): TGTGCCAGCAGCCCTCGGGGGGGGCTACCCACAGATACGCAGTATTTT. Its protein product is CASSPRGGLPTDTQYF. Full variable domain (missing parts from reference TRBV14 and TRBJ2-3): EAGVTQFPSHSVIEKGQTVTLRCDPISGHDNLYWYRRVMGKEIKFLLHFVKESKQDESGMPNNRFLAERTGGTYSTLKVQPAELEDSGVYFCASSPRGGLPTDTQYFGPGTRLTVL.

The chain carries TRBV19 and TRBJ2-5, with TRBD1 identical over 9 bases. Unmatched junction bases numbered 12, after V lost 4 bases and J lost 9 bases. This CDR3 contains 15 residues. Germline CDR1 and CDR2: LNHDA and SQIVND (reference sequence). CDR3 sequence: CASSNPGTGSGAQYF. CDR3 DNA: TGTGCCAGTAGTAATCCCGGGACAGGGTCCGGGGCCCAGTACTTC.

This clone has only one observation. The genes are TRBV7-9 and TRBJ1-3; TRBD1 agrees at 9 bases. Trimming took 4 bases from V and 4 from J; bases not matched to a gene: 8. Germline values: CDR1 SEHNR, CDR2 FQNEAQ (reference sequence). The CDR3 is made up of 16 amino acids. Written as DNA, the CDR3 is TGTGCCAGCAGCTACCAGGGACAGGGAGGCGGAAACACCATATATTTT. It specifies CASSYQGQGGGNTIYF.

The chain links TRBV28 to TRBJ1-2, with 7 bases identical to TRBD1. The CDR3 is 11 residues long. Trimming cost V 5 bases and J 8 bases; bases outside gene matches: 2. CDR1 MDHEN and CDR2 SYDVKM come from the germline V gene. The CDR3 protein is CASSNRGGYTF. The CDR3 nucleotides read TGTGCCAGCAGTAACAGGGGAGGCTACACCTTC.

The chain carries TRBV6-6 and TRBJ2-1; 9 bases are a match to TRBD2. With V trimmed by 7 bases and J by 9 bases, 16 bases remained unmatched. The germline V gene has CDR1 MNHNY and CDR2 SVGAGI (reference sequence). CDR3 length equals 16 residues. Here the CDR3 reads CASTPRIAGGRSEQFF. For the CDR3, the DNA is TGTGCCAGCACCCCCCGAATTGCGGGAGGGCGGAGTGAGCAGTTCTTC.

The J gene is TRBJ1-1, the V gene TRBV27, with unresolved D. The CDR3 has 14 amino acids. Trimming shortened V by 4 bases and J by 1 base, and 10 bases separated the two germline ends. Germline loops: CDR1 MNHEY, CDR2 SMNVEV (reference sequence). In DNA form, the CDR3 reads TGTGCCAGCAGTTATGGAGGGAGGAACACTGAAGCTTTCTTT. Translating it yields CASSYGGRNTEAFF.

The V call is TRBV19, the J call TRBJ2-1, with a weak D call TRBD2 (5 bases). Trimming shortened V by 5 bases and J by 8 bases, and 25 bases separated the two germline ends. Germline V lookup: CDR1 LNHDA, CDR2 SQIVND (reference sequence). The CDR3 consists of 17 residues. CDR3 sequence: CASSFPSLLVSSHEQFF. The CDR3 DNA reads TGTGCCAGTAGTTTCCCCAGCCTACTAGTCTCTAGCCATGAGCAGTTCTTC.

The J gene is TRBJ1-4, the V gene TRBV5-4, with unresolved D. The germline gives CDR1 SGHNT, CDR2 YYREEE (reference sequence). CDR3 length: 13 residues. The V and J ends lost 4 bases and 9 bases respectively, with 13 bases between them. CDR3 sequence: CASSTDTTQKLFF. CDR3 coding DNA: TGTGCCAGCAGCACGGATACTACCCAAAAACTGTTTTTT.

The CDR3 protein is CASSGQGIGVGEQYF. DNA of the CDR3: TGTGCCAGCAGCGGACAGGGAATAGGGGTAGGCGAGCAGTACTTC. The chain uses TRBV6-2 or TRBV6-3 and TRBJ2-7; 8 nucleotides line up with TRBD1. CDR1 is MNHEY and CDR2 is SVGEGT in the germline V gene. The CDR3 runs 15 residues. The V gene end was trimmed by 6 bases and the J gene end by 6 bases; junction bases not matched to a gene: 13.

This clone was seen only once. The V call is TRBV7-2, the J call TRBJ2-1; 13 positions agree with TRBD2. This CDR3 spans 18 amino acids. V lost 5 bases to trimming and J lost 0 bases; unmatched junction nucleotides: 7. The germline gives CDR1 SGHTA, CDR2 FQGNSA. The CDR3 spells CASSRTSGSQSSYNEQFF. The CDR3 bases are TGTGCCAGCAGCCGGACTAGCGGGAGTCAGAGCTCCTACAATGAGCAGTTCTTC.

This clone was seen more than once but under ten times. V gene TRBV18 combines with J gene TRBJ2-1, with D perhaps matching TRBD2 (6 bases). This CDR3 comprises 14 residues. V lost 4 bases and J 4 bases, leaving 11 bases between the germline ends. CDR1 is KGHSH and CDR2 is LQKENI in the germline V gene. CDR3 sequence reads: CASSLRTIYNEQFF. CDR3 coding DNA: TGTGCCAGCTCACTGAGGACTATTTACAATGAGCAGTTCTTC. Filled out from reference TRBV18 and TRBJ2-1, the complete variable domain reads NAGVMQNPRHLVRRRGQEARLRCSPMKGHSHVYWYRQLPEEGLKFMVYLQKENIIDESGMPKERFSAEFPKEGPSILRIQQVVRGDSAAYFCASSLRTIYNEQFFGPGTRLTVL.

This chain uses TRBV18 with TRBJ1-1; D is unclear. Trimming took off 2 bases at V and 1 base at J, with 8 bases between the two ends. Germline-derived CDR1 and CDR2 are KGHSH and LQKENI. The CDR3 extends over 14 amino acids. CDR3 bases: TGTGCCAGCTCACCAGGGCTTCAGAACACTGAAGCTTTCTTT. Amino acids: CASSPGLQNTEAFF.